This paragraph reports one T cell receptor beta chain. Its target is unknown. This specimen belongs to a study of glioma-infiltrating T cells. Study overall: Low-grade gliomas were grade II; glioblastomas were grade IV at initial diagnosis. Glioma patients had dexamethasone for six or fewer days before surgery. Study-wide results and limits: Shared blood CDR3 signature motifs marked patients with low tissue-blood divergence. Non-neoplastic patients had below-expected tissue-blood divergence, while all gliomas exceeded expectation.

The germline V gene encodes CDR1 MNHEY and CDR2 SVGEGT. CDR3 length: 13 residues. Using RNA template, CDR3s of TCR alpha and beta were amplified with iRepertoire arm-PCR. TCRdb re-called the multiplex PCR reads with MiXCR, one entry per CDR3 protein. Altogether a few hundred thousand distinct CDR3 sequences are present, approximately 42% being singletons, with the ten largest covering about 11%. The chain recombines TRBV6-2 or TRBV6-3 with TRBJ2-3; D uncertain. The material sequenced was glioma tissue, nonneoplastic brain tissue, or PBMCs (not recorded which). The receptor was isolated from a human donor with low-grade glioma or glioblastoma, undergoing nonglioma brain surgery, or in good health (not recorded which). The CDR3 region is CVSSYRDTDTQYF. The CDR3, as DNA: TGTGTTAGCAGTTACCGCGACACAGATACGCAGTATTTT.